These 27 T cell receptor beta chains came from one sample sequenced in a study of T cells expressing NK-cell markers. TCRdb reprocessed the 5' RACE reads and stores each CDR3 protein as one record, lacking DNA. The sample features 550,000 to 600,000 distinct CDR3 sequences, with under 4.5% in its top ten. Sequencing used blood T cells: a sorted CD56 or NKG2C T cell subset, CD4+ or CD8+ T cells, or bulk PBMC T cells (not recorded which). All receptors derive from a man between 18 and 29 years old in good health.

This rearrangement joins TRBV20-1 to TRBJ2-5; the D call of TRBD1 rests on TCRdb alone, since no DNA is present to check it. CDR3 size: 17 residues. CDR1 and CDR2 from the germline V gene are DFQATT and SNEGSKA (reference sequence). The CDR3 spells CRARRGSGGNVQETQYF.

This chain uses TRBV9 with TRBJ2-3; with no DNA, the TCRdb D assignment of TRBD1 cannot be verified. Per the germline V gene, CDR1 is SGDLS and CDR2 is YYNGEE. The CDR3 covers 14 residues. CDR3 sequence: CASSASPVGQRQYF. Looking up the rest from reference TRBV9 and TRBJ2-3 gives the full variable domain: DSGVTQTPKHLITATGQRVTLRCSPRSGDLSVYWYQQSLDQGLQFLIQYYNGEERAKGNILERFSAQQFPDLHSELNLSSLELGDSALYFCASSASPVGQRQYFGPGTRLTVL.

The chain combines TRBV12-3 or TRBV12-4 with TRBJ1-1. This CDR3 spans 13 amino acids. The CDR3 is CASSGRSGVVAFF.

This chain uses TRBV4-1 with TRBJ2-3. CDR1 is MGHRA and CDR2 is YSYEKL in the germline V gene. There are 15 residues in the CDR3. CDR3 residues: CASSQEHSGGSTQYF.

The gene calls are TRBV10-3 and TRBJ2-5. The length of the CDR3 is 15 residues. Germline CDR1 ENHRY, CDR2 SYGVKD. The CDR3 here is CAISESGLLEETQYF.

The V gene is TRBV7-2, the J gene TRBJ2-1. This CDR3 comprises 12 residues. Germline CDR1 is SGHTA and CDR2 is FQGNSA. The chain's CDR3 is CASSLLRSGQFF. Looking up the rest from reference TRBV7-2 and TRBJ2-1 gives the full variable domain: GAGVSQSPSNKVTEKGKDVELRCDPISGHTALYWYRQSLGQGLEFLIYFQGNSAPDKSGLPSDRFSAERTGGSVSTLTIQRTQQEDSAVYLCASSLLRSGQFFGPGTRLTVL.

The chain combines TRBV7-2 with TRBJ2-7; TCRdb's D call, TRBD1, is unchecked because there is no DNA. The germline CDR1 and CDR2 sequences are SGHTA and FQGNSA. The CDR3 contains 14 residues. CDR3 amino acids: CASSPRQGRYEQYF.

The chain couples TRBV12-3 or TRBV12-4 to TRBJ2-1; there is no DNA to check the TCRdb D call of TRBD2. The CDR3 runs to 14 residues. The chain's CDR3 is CASTPRTRANEQFF.

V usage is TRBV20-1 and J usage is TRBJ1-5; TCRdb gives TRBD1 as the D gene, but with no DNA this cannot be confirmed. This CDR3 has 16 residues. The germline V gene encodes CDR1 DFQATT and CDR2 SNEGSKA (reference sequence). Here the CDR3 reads CSAAPGDGGSNQPQHF.

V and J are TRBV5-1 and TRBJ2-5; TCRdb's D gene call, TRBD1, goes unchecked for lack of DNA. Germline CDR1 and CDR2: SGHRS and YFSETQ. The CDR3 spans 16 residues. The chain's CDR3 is CASSLEGTGGIETQYF. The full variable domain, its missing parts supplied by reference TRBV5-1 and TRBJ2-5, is KAGVTQTPRYLIKTRGQQVTLSCSPISGHRSVSWYQQTPGQGLQFLFEYFSETQRNKGNFPGRFSGRQFSNSRSEMNVSTLELGDSALYLCASSLEGTGGIETQYFGPGTRLLVL.

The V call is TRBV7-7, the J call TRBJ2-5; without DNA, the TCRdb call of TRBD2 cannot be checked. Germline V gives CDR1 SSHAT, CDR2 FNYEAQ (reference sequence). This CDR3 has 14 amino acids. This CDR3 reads CASSNSGRAETQYF. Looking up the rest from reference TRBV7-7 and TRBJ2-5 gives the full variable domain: GAGVSQSPRYKVTKRGQDVTLRCDPISSHATLYWYQQALGQGPEFLTYFNYEAQPDKSGLPSDRFSAERPEGSISTLTIQRTEQRDSAMYRCASSNSGRAETQYFGPGTRLLVL.

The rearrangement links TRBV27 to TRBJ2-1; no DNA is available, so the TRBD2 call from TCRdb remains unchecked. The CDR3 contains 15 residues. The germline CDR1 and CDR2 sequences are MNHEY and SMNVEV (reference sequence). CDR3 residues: CASSLSPAGLGIKFF.

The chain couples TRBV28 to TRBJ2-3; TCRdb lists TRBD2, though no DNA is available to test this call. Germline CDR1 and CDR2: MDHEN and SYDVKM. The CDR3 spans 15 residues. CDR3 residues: CASRSSGSMTDTQYF. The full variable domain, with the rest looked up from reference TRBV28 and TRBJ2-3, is DVKVTQSSRYLVKRTGEKVFLECVQDMDHENMFWYRQDPGLGLRLIYFSYDVKMKEKGDIPEGYSVSREKKERFSLILESASTNQTSMYLCASRSSGSMTDTQYFGPGTRLTVL.

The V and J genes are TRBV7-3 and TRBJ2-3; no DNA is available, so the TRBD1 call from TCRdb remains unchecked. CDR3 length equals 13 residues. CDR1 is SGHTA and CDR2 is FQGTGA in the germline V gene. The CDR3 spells CASKGGSTDTQYF.

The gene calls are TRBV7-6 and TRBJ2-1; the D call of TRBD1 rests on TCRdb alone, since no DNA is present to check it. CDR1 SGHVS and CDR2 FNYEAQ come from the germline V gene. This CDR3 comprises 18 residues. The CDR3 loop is CASSPLGRGSGSYNEQFF.

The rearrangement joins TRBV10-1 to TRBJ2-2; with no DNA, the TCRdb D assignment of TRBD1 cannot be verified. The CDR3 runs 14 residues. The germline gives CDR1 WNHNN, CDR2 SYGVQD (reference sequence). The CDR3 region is CASSENRGHGELFF.

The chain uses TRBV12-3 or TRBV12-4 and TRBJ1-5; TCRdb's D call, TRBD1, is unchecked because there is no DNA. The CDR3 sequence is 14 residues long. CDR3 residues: CASSPRQGGQPQHF.

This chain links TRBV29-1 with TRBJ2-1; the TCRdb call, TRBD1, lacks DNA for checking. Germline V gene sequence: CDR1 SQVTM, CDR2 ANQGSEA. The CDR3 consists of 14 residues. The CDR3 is CSALTLSTRGEQFF.

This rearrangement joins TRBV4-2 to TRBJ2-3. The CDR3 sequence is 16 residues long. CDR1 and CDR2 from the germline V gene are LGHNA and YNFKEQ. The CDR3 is CASSQRPDGRTDTQYF.

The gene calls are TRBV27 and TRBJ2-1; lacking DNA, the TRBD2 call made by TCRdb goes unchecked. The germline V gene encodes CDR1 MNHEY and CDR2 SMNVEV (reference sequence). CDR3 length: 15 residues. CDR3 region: CASSFSGRARGEQFF.

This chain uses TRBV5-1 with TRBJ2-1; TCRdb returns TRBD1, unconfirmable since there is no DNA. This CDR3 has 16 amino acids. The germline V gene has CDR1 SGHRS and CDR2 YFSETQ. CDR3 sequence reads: CASSNGRRDVYNEQFF.

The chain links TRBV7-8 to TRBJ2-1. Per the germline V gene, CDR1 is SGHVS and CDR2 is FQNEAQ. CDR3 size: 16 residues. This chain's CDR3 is CASSLAPGNTYNEQFF.

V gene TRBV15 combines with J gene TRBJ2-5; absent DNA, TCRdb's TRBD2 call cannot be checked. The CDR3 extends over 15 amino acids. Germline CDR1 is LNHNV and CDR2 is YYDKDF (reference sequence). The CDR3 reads CATSRVVSSQETQYF. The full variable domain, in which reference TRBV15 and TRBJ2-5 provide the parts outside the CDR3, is DAMVIQNPRYQVTQFGKPVTLSCSQTLNHNVMYWYQQKSSQAPKLLFHYYDKDFNNEADTPDNFQSRRPNTSFCFLDIRSPGLGDTAMYLCATSRVVSSQETQYFGPGTRLLVL.

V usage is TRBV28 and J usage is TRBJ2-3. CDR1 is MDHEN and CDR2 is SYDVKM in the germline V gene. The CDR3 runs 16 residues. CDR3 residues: CASSFISTTSTDTQYF.

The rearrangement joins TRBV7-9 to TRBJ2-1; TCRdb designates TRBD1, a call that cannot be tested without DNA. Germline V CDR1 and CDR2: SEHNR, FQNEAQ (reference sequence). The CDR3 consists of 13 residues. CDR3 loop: CASRTGTNNEQFF.

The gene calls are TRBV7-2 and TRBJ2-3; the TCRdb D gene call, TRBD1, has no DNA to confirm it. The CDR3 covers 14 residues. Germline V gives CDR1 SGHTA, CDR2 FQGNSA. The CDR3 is CASSQDRYADTQYF. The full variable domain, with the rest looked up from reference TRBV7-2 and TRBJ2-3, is GAGVSQSPSNKVTEKGKDVELRCDPISGHTALYWYRQSLGQGLEFLIYFQGNSAPDKSGLPSDRFSAERTGGSVSTLTIQRTQQEDSAVYLCASSQDRYADTQYFGPGTRLTVL.

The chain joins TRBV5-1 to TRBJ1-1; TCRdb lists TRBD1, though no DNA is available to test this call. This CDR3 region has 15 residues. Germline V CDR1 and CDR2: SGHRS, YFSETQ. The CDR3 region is CASSTSGTGNTEAFF.